This TCR beta chain emerged from a study of cytomegalovirus exposure and HLA in healthy donors. Study observations and caveats: Serostatus for CMV was the only available immune exposure information. The CMV antigen specificity of a few CMV-associated chains was confirmed through in vitro analysis. An analysis done earlier found most TCR beta V segments productive about 87% or about 30% of the time.

This PCR relied on a set of 60 Vbeta primers and 13 Jbeta primers. Repertoires were generated with immunoSEQ multiplex PCR, while TCRdb's copy carries only in-frame clones and drops some. The table lists about 130,000 clones, over 75% of them singletons, with around 4% in the top ten. Comment on this clone: What it binds is unknown.

This cohort consisted of healthy bone marrow donors. Source material: PBMCs. The clonotype was recovered from a male donor in good health and CMV-seropositive.

The CDR3 bases are TGTGCCAGCAGTGTTCGTACAGGGATTGCAACTAATGAAAAACTGTTTTTT. Protein product: CASSVRTGIATNEKLFF. The chain combines TRBV28 with TRBJ1-4, with D perhaps TRBD1 (6 bases). V was cut by 5 bases and J by 0 bases, with 16 bases left in between. This CDR3 is built from 17 residues. CDR1 is MDHEN and CDR2 is SYDVKM in the germline V gene.